Detailed here is one T cell receptor (beta chain). 13 Jbeta primers and 60 Vbeta primers were used for the PCR. Using immunoSEQ multiplex PCR, the repertoire was profiled, and TCRdb retains in-frame clones only, with some absent. The sample holds roughly 84,000 clones, roughly 80% seen once. The source of the sample is a study of cytomegalovirus exposure and HLA in healthy donors. CDR1 WNHNN and CDR2 SYGVQD come from the germline V gene (reference sequence). The CDR3 is 14 residues long. Trimming took off 2 bases at V and 2 bases at J, with 10 bases between the two ends. The sequence came from a human donor in good health. The rearrangement links TRBV10-1 to TRBJ2-7; tentatively, D is TRBD1 (6 bases). Sequencing input: PBMCs. For the CDR3, the DNA is TGCGCCAGCAGTGAGACAGGGTCTCCCTACGAGCAGTACTTC. This codes for CASSETGSPYEQYF.